This T cell receptor beta chain emerged from a study of T cell changes during pregnancy in multiple sclerosis. The data were produced by immunoSEQ multiplex PCR, yet TCRdb's version contains in-frame clones alone and is incomplete. The data hold tens of thousands of clones, with roughly 93% observed a single time. Sample: peripheral blood, taken after pregnancy. The clonotype comes from a female donor with multiple sclerosis, enrolled in a pregnancy study.

CDR3 coding DNA: TGTGCCAGTAGTCATCGACAGGGGTCGACTGAAGCTTTCTTT. It codes for CASSHRQGSTEAFF. V and J are TRBV19 and TRBJ1-1, with 8 nucleotides matching TRBD1. Unmatched junction bases numbered 7, after V lost 5 bases and J lost 5 bases. The CDR3 runs 14 residues. CDR1 and CDR2 (germline): LNHDA, SQIVND (reference sequence). The full variable domain, completed using reference TRBV19 and TRBJ1-1, is DGGITQSPKYLFRKEGQNVTLSCEQNLNHDAMYWYRQDPGQGLRLIYYSQIVNDFQKGDIAEGYSVSREKKESFPLTVTSAQKNPTAFYLCASSHRQGSTEAFFGQGTRLTVV.